This is a list of T cell receptor beta chains from one sample in a study of T-cell reconstitution after alpha-beta-depleted transplantation in children. MiXCR, run by TCRdb on the PCR reads, gives a single entry per CDR3 protein. The sample has fewer than 550,000 distinct CDR3 sequences, about an eighth seen once; the top ten hold 14%. Material: PBMCs, mostly from graft donor cells, obtained 180 days after TCRalphabeta/CD19-depleted stem cell transplant. The source of these receptors is a female patient aged 2-9 years who had a stem cell transplant for aplastic anemia, so the T cells may come from the graft donor. Both conserved end residues are part of each CDR3. D genes are given only for firm matches. Not all rows give a size; the values are once, few, many and, for expanded clones, a class.

d_call clone_size j_call v_call cdr3_aa cdr3_nt
NA NA TRBJ2-5 TRBV6-1 CASSERVGTQYF TGTGCCAGCAGCGAAAGGGTGGGGACCCAGTACTTC
NA many TRBJ2-1 TRBV18 CASSPSGPAYNEQFF TGTGCCAGCTCACCATCCGGACCGGCCTACAATGAGCAGTTCTTC
NA many TRBJ2-3 TRBV7-2 CASSEGGQGTDTQYF TGTGCCAGCAGCGAAGGTGGCCAAGGGACAGATACGCAGTATTTT
NA NA TRBJ2-6 TRBV6-5 CASSYYRTSLSGANVLTF TGTGCCAGCAGTTACTACCGGACATCCCTCTCTGGGGCCAACGTCCTGACTTTC
NA few TRBJ1-1 TRBV27 CASTKRNGGGSEAFF TGTGCCAGCACCAAACGGAATGGGGGGGGGTCTGAAGCTTTCTTT
NA NA TRBJ1-2 TRBV20-1 CSVPIEYGYTF TGCAGTGTCCCTATTGAATATGGCTACACCTTC
TRBD2 many TRBJ2-3 TRBV7-8 CASSSSGRVTADTQYF TGTGCCAGCAGCAGTAGCGGGAGGGTGACAGCAGATACGCAGTATTTT
NA NA TRBJ2-1 TRBV7-2 CASSLTDWNTLGDNEQFF TGTGCCAGCAGCTTAACGGACTGGAACACCCTGGGGGACAATGAGCAGTTCTTC
NA few TRBJ2-2 TRBV12-3/TRBV12-4 CASSYQVGTGELFF TGTGCCAGCAGTTATCAGGTTGGCACCGGGGAGCTGTTTTTT
NA few TRBJ1-4 TRBV28 CASSGAATNEKLFF TGTGCCAGCAGCGGGGCAGCAACTAATGAAAAACTGTTTTTT
NA few TRBJ1-3 TRBV11-1 CASSPRGLFTGTGNTIYF TGTGCCAGCAGCCCCAGGGGATTATTTACAGGGACCGGGAACACCATATATTTT
NA NA TRBJ2-1 TRBV14 CASSPQNRPLLF TGTGCCAGCAGCCCCCAAAACAGGCCTCTATTATTC
NA NA TRBJ1-2 TRBV12-3/TRBV12-4 CASSLQAEGYTF TGTGCCAGCAGCCTACAGGCGGAGGGCTACACCTTC
NA few TRBJ2-7 TRBV7-9 CASSSTSLTNYEQYF TGTGCCAGCAGCTCAACCTCCTTGACGAACTACGAGCAGTACTTC
TRBD1 NA TRBJ1-2 TRBV28 CASSFQTTGGLGGYTF TGTGCCAGCAGTTTCCAGACGACAGGGGGTCTAGGTGGCTACACCTTC
TRBD1 few TRBJ1-1 TRBV5-1 CASNTGQGAFEAFF TGCGCCAGCAACACTGGACAGGGGGCTTTTGAAGCTTTCTTT
NA few TRBJ2-5 TRBV3-1 CASTRRYQETQYF TGTGCCAGCACGCGACGGTACCAAGAGACCCAGTACTTC
NA few TRBJ2-2 TRBV12-3/TRBV12-4 CASRRTGELFF TGTGCCAGCAGAAGAACCGGGGAGCTGTTTTTT
TRBD1 many TRBJ2-3 TRBV18 CASSPGQGATDTQYF TGTGCCAGCTCACCAGGACAGGGGGCAACAGATACGCAGTATTTT
NA many TRBJ1-5 TRBV29-1 CSVALANQPQHF TGCAGCGTTGCCCTGGCCAATCAGCCCCAGCATTTT
NA NA TRBJ1-6 TRBV5-1 CASSLQNSPLHF TGCGCCAGCAGCTTACAGAATTCACCCCTCCACTTT
TRBD1 NA TRBJ2-7 TRBV5-1 CASSRQGEDEQYF TGCGCCAGCAGCCGACAGGGGGAGGACGAGCAGTACTTC
NA many TRBJ2-1 TRBV24-1 CATSDSHSEQFF TGTGCCACCAGTGATTCCCATTCAGAGCAGTTCTTC
NA NA TRBJ2-5 TRBV28 CASSSPAGAGTQYF TGTGCCAGCAGTTCCCCGGCGGGGGCGGGGACCCAGTACTTC
NA many TRBJ1-4 TRBV12-3/TRBV12-4 CASSPRRRQTNEKLFF TGTGCCAGCAGCCCAAGACGTCGACAAACTAATGAAAAACTGTTTTTT
NA many TRBJ2-7 TRBV9 CASSAYEQYF TGTGCCAGCAGCGCTTACGAGCAGTACTTC
NA NA TRBJ2-1 TRBV7-8 CASSLPAGTYNEQFF TGTGCCAGCAGCCTCCCGGCAGGGACCTACAATGAGCAGTTCTTC
TRBD1 NA TRBJ1-1 TRBV5-1 CASSLYGTGWKSDTEAFF TGCGCCAGCAGCTTGTACGGGACAGGGTGGAAGTCGGACACTGAAGCTTTCTTT